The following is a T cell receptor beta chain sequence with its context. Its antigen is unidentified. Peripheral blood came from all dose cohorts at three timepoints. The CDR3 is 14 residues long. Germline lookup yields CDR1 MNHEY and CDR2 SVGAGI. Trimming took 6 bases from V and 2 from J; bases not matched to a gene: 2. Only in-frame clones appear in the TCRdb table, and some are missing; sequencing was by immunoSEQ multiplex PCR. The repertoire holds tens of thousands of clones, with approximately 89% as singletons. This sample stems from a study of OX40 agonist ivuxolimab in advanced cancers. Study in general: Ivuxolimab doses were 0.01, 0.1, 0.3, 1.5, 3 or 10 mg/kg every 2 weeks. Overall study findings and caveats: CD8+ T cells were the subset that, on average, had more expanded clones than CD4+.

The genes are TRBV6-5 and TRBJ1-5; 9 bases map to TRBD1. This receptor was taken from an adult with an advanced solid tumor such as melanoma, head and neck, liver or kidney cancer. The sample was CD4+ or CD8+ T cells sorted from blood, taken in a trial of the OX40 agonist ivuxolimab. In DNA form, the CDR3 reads TGTGCCAGCAGCAGGACAGGGGGCAATCAGCCCCAGCATTTT. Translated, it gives CASSRTGGNQPQHF.